A selection of T cell receptor beta chains follows, all from one sample in a study of technical replicates of blood from a few donors. Repertoires were generated with immunoSEQ multiplex PCR, while TCRdb's copy carries only in-frame clones and drops some. This table has about 75,000 clones, around 97% appearing once. Sequenced material: T cells isolated from PBMCs. Receptors were obtained from a human donor in good health. The CDR3 runs from the conserved cysteine through the conserved F or W. D genes are given only for firm matches. Not every row has a clone size; where given, it reads once, few, many or a size class.

>NA|TRBV6-5|TRBJ2-7|NA
CASSYSSEQYF
TGTGCCAGCAGTTACTCGAGCGAGCAGTACTTC
>NA|TRBV15|TRBJ2-7|TRBD1
CATSSSIGTGVYEQYF
TGTGCCACCAGCAGCTCGATCGGGACAGGGGTCTACGAGCAGTACTTC
>once|TRBV6-6|TRBJ2-3|NA
CASSKLGWYDTQYF
TGTGCCAGCAGCAAACTAGGCTGGTATGATACGCAGTATTTT
>NA|TRBV30|TRBJ2-5|TRBD1
CAWSVGTGVLETQYF
TGTGCCTGGAGTGTAGGGACAGGGGTGTTAGAGACCCAGTACTTC
>NA|TRBV28|TRBJ2-1|NA
CASSPTFEQFF
TGTGCCAGCAGCCCTACCTTTGAGCAGTTCTTC
>NA|TRBV6-1|TRBJ2-1|NA
CASRERVSYNEQFF
TGTGCCAGCAGGGAGCGGGTGTCCTACAATGAGCAGTTCTTC
>NA|TRBV28|TRBJ2-7|NA
CASSFLDSYEQYF
TGTGCCAGCAGTTTCCTAGACTCCTACGAGCAGTACTTC
>NA|TRBV4-3|TRBJ2-7|TRBD1
CASSQDRGPREQYF
TGCGCCAGCAGCCAGGACAGGGGCCCAAGGGAGCAGTACTTC
>once|TRBV7-3|TRBJ2-7|NA
CASSLDPSGRAYEQYF
TGTGCCAGCAGCTTAGACCCATCGGGTCGAGCCTACGAGCAGTACTTC
>once|TRBV7-2|TRBJ2-1|NA
CASSLGSVLLYNEQFF
TGTGCCAGCAGCTTAGGTTCGGTACTCCTCTACAATGAGCAGTTCTTC
>NA|TRBV6-5|TRBJ1-4|TRBD1
CASSAGTGFNEKLFF
TGTGCCAGCTCCGCGGGGACAGGATTTAATGAAAAACTGTTTTTT
>NA|TRBV6-5|TRBJ1-1|NA
CASSPGTMNTEAFF
TGTGCCAGCAGTCCGGGGACTATGAACACTGAAGCTTTCTTT
>once|TRBV6-5|TRBJ2-1|NA
CASSYRRHEQFF
TGTGCCAGCAGTTATAGGCGGCATGAGCAGTTCTTC
>NA|TRBV9|TRBJ2-2|TRBD2
CASSGGLAENTGELFF
TGTGCCAGCAGCGGGGGACTAGCCGAGAACACCGGGGAGCTGTTTTTT
>NA|TRBV2|TRBJ2-7|NA
CASSPQGSYEQYF
TGTGCCAGCAGCCCCCAGGGGTCCTACGAGCAGTACTTC
>NA|TRBV6-1|TRBJ1-2|NA
CASKSSFNGYTF
TGTGCCAGCAAGTCCAGTTTTAATGGCTACACCTTC
>NA|TRBV6-5|TRBJ2-1|NA
CASSYSRANEQFF
TGTGCCAGCAGTTACTCCAGGGCCAATGAGCAGTTCTTC
>NA|TRBV6-1|TRBJ2-1|TRBD2
CASCSGSSNEQFF
TGTGCCAGCTGTAGCGGGAGTAGCAATGAGCAGTTCTTC
>NA|TRBV6-1|TRBJ2-7|NA
CASRVSWGPGEQYF
TGTGCCAGCAGGGTTTCTTGGGGGCCCGGCGAGCAGTACTTC
>NA|TRBV29-1|TRBJ2-3|TRBD2
CSVLAREGSTDTQYF
TGCAGCGTCCTAGCGCGGGAGGGTAGCACAGATACGCAGTATTTT
>NA|TRBV4-1|TRBJ1-4|NA
CASSLAPGEKLFF
TGCGCCAGCAGCCTCGCCCCGGGGGAAAAACTGTTTTTT
>NA|TRBV6-5|TRBJ2-1|NA
CASSYTIYYNEQFF
TGTGCCAGCAGTTACACTATCTACTACAATGAGCAGTTCTTC
>once|TRBV11-3|TRBJ1-2|TRBD1
CASSRTGDYGYTF
TGTGCCAGCAGCCGGACAGGAGACTATGGCTACACCTTC
>NA|TRBV19|TRBJ1-5|TRBD1
CASSKDREVPLSNQPQHF
TGTGCCAGTTCTAAAGACAGGGAGGTCCCACTTAGCAATCAGCCCCAGCATTTT
>NA|TRBV29-1|TRBJ2-3|NA
CSVDGVNTQYF
TGCAGCGTTGACGGTGTGAATACGCAGTATTTT
>NA|TRBV29-1|TRBJ1-1|NA
CSVDRRMNTEAFF
TGCAGCGTTGATCGGCGGATGAACACTGAAGCTTTCTTT
>NA|TRBV27|TRBJ2-7|TRBD2
CASRGGASYEQYF
TGTGCCAGCCGGGGGGGGGCGTCCTACGAGCAGTACTTC
>NA|TRBV7-3|TRBJ1-1|NA
CASSPQGANTEAFF
TGTGCCAGCAGCCCCCAGGGTGCGAACACTGAAGCTTTCTTT
>NA|TRBV6-4|TRBJ1-2|NA
CASSQTGHGKTYGYTF
TGTGCCAGCAGTCAGACGGGACACGGAAAGACCTATGGCTACACCTTC